These 11 T cell receptor beta chains originate from one sample sequenced in a study of T cell responses to AZD1222 COVID-19 vaccine. Data came from immunoSEQ multiplex PCR; TCRdb stores just in-frame clones and leaves some out. The table has roughly 190,000 clones, approximately 93% seen once; the top ten hold 3.5% to 4.5%. The source material was peripheral blood, sampled on day 0 of AZD1222 vaccination. These receptors were collected from an adult in good health.

The rearrangement joins TRBV5-1 to TRBJ2-5; D not resolved. V dropped 0 bases and J dropped 1 base, with 7 bases sitting between them. Germline assignment: CDR1 SGHRS and CDR2 YFSETQ. The length of the CDR3 is 14 residues. The CDR3 protein is CASSLDLTQETQYF. In nucleotides, the CDR3 is TGCGCCAGCAGCTTGGACCTTACCCAAGAGACCCAGTACTTC.

J is TRBJ2-2 and V is TRBV14; weak D call: TRBD2 (5 bases). The CDR3 runs 13 residues. CDR1 is SGHDN, CDR2 FVKESK, per germline. The germline V and J ends were trimmed by 4 bases and 4 bases, with 7 bases remaining between them. In nucleotides, the CDR3 is TGTGCCAGCAGCCTACGGGGCACCGGGGAGCTGTTTTTT. Translation: CASSLRGTGELFF.

The CDR3 region has the DNA TGCGCCAGCAGTGAGTCTACAGGGGGCAACACTGAAGCTTTCTTT. Its translation is CASSESTGGNTEAFF. The V call is TRBV10-2, the J call TRBJ1-1; 9 nucleotides align to TRBD1. The CDR3 runs 15 residues. Germline lookup yields CDR1 WSHSY and CDR2 SAAADI. J lost 2 bases, V lost 0 bases, and 1 base had no gene match.

Written as DNA, the CDR3 is TGCGCCAGCAGCCAACCAATTCAGTCCCTAAATCAGCCCCAGCATTTT. Translated, it gives CASSQPIQSLNQPQHF. The V call is TRBV4-1, the J call TRBJ1-5, with D unresolved. CDR3 length: 16 residues. Germline CDR1 MGHRA, CDR2 YSYEKL. The V end was cut by 2 bases, the J end by 4 bases, with 15 bases between.

The V gene is TRBV25-1, the J gene TRBJ1-1, with D unresolved. The CDR3 spans 11 residues. Per the germline V gene, CDR1 is MGHDK and CDR2 is SYGVNS. Trimming removed 7 bases at V and 10 bases at J, with 13 bases between. The CDR3 DNA sequence: TGTGCCAGCATTCGGGCCCGGGGAGCTTTCTTT. As protein: CASIRARGAFF.

The J gene is TRBJ1-1, the V gene TRBV25-1, with D uncertain. CDR3 length: 12 amino acids. V was shortened by 8 bases and J by 6 bases, with 13 bases between the two germline ends. Germline CDR1 is MGHDK and CDR2 is SYGVNS. The chain's CDR3 is CASYLDGAEAFF. The CDR3 DNA is TGTGCCAGCTATCTGGACGGAGCTGAAGCTTTCTTT.

The chain is built from TRBV5-1 and TRBJ1-2, with TRBD1 as a possible D gene (5 bases). The V end lost 4 bases, the J end lost 7 bases, and 20 bases lay between the germline ends. Germline CDR1 and CDR2: SGHRS and YFSETQ. The CDR3 length is 15 residues. CDR3 DNA sequence: TGCGCCAGCAGCCCAAGTCCAGGGTATAGTGGTGGCTACACCTTC. Residues: CASSPSPGYSGGYTF.

V and J are TRBV19 and TRBJ1-2, with no clear D. Germline V gene data show CDR1 as LNHDA and CDR2 as SQIVND (reference sequence). CDR3 length equals 12 residues. Trimming left V 5 bases short and J 6 bases short, with 10 bases between. The DNA of the CDR3 is TGTGCCAGTAGTGTGGGCTCGAATGGCTACACCTTC. Translation: CASSVGSNGYTF.

The chain links TRBV2 to TRBJ1-5; D is possibly TRBD1 (6 bases). CDR3 length: 18 residues. Germline V gives CDR1 SNHLY, CDR2 FYNNEI. Trimming stripped 7 bases from V and 2 bases from J, with 24 bases between. The CDR3 DNA follows: TGTGCCAGCACCGCGACAGTGCCCAGGGAGGGGGGCAATCAGCCCCAGCATTTT. Translated, it gives CASTATVPREGGNQPQHF.

The J gene is TRBJ2-5, the V gene TRBV19; D assignment may be TRBD1 or TRBD2 (6 bases each). The germline CDR1 and CDR2 sequences are LNHDA and SQIVND (reference sequence). V was shortened by 6 bases and J by 6 bases, with 14 bases between the two germline ends. This CDR3 contains 13 residues. The CDR3 nucleotides read TGTGCCAGTAGGGACGGGGGACAAAAGACCCAGTACTTC. Its protein is CASRDGGQKTQYF.

This rearrangement joins TRBV7-9 to TRBJ2-5; tentatively, D is TRBD2 (5 bases). The CDR3 has 15 amino acids. Germline assignment: CDR1 SEHNR and CDR2 FQNEAQ (reference sequence). V lost 3 bases, J lost 2 bases, and 13 bases lay in between. The CDR3 loop is CASSLFRGEQETQYF. CDR3 nucleotides: TGTGCCAGCAGCTTGTTTCGGGGAGAGCAAGAGACCCAGTACTTC.